Listed below are T cell receptor beta chains from one sample, sequenced in a study of T cell repertoires in cytomegalovirus infection. For these TCRs, the target antigens are not known. Each CDR3 protein gets one entry after TCRdb re-called the reads with MiXCR. The sample has more than 35,000 distinct CDR3 sequences; roughly 54% are singletons. Specimen: CD8+ T cells from cultured PBMCs, collected from culture after CMV antigen stimulation. These receptors were taken from a human donor in good health (CMV status not recorded). Some clones in this sample may be carry-over from other donors' samples. The CDR3 runs from the conserved cysteine through the conserved F or W. The D gene is left open where the match is weak. Some rows have no size entry. The others give once, few or many, or a class for an expanded clone.

j_gene	abundance	v_gene	d_gene	CDR3nt	CDR3aa
TRBJ2-2	many	TRBV19	TRBD2	TGTGCCAGTAGTATAGATATCGCTAGCGGGGCTACGACCACCGGGGAGCTGTTTTTT	CASSIDIASGATTTGELFF
TRBJ1-1	few	TRBV5-1	.	TGCGCCAGCAGCTCGTCGTTAAGGGGGAACACTGAAGCTTTCTTT	CASSSSLRGNTEAFF
TRBJ1-6	.	TRBV7-4	.	TGTGCCAGCAGACGGGGGAGTCGGGATTCACCCCTCCACTTT	CASRRGSRDSPLHF
TRBJ2-3	few	TRBV10-3	TRBD2	TGTGCCATCAGTGTCCCGCCTAGCGGAGAGAGCACAGATACGCAGTATTTT	CAISVPPSGESTDTQYF
TRBJ1-1	many	TRBV2	.	TGTGCCAGCAGTGAAGGCCAGCCGAGGGTTTACACTGAAGCTTTCTTT	CASSEGQPRVYTEAFF
TRBJ2-1	.	TRBV5-1	TRBD2	TGCGCCAGCAGTCTGATCCCTAGCGGAGGCTACAATGAGCAGTTCTTC	CASSLIPSGGYNEQFF
TRBJ2-1	.	TRBV2	.	TGTGCCAGGGACGGCCTCTACAATGAGCAGTTCTTC	CARDGLYNEQFF
TRBJ2-4	once	TRBV27	TRBD2	TGTGCCAGCAGTTCCCTAGCGGGAGGGCCTAGCATTCAGTACTTC	CASSSLAGGPSIQYF
TRBJ1-1	.	TRBV12-3/TRBV12-4	TRBD1	TGTGCCAGCCCGCAGGGGGGACAGGGAGTCGGCACTGAATCTTTCTTT	CASPQGGQGVGTESFF
TRBJ1-3	.	TRBV28	.	TGTGCCAGCAGTTTGGAGGGTTATGGAAACACCATATATTTT	CASSLEGYGNTIYF
TRBJ2-6	.	TRBV19	.	TGTGCCAGTAGTATAGATTTGGAGGGCCCTGGGGCCAACGTCCTGACTTTC	CASSIDLEGPGANVLTF
TRBJ2-1	.	TRBV11-2	TRBD2	TGTGCCAGCAGCTTGAGTAGCGGGAGGCGGAATGAGCAGTTCTTC	CASSLSSGRRNEQFF
TRBJ2-7	few	TRBV7-2	TRBD2	TGTGCCAGCAGCTTAGCTAGCGGGGCCCCCTACGAGCAGTACTTC	CASSLASGAPYEQYF
TRBJ2-5	.	TRBV5-5	TRBD2	TGTGCCAGCAGACAGGGACTAGCGGGAGGTGCCGGCCAAGAGACCCAGTACTTC	CASRQGLAGGAGQETQYF
TRBJ2-7	.	TRBV11-2	TRBD2	TGTGCCAGCATTCAAACCGGGACTAGCTACGAGCAGTACTTC	CASIQTGTSYEQYF
TRBJ2-7	.	TRBV4-1	TRBD2	TGCGCCAGCAGTCCTACCCCGGGACTAGGATTCAACGAGCAGTACTTC	CASSPTPGLGFNEQYF
TRBJ2-2	few	TRBV7-3	TRBD2	TGTGCCAGCAGCACTAGGACTAGCGGGAGGGCCGGGAACACCGGGGAGCTGTTTTTT	CASSTRTSGRAGNTGELFF
TRBJ1-5	.	TRBV10-3	.	TGTGCCATCACGGGGGACGGCATCAGGCCCCAGCATTTT	CAITGDGIRPQHF
TRBJ1-2	.	TRBV27	.	TGTGCCAGCAGTTTTGGGACCGACTCCTATGGCTACACCTTC	CASSFGTDSYGYTF
TRBJ2-5	few	TRBV15	TRBD1	TGTGCCACCAGCAACCTTGGACAGGGGGAATGGGAGACCCAGTACTTC	CATSNLGQGEWETQYF
TRBJ2-3	.	TRBV3-1	.	TGTGCCAGCAGCCAGGACCTACAGGGGGGGATGAACACAGATACGCAGTATTTT	CASSQDLQGGMNTDTQYF
TRBJ1-2	.	TRBV27	.	TGTGCCAGCAGTTTGGGGGCTAACTATGGCTACACCTTC	CASSLGANYGYTF
TRBJ1-2	.	TRBV12-3/TRBV12-4	TRBD1	TGTGCCAGCAGTTTGGGACAGATTCCTGGTTATGGCTACACCTTC	CASSLGQIPGYGYTF
TRBJ2-7	.	TRBV11-2	.	TGTGCCAGCAGCTTAGGGGGGGGGGCCCGGGGGATCGTTTACGAGCAGTACTTC	CASSLGGGARGIVYEQYF
TRBJ2-1	few	TRBV11-2	.	TGTGCCAGCAGCAGCCCGAGCGGGCGCACCTACAATGAGCAGTTCTTC	CASSSPSGRTYNEQFF
TRBJ2-1	.	TRBV11-2	.	TGTGCCAGCAGTCATCGACAGGGAGGGAATGAGCAGTTCTTC	CASSHRQGGNEQFF
TRBJ2-7	few	TRBV7-9	.	TGTGCCAGCAGAGCGGGACAGACCTACGAGCAGTACTTC	CASRAGQTYEQYF
TRBJ2-1	.	TRBV28	TRBD1	TGTGCCAGCAGATCAGGGGGCTCCTACAATGAGCAGTTCTTC	CASRSGGSYNEQFF
TRBJ1-1	.	TRBV7-9	TRBD1	TGTGCCAGCAGAGAACAGGGGGCGTTAGACACTGAAGCTTTCTTT	CASREQGALDTEAFF
TRBJ2-1	few	TRBV7-2	.	TGTGCCAGCCCCAAAAAGTCGGGGGACCACTCCTACAATGAGCAGTTCTTC	CASPKKSGDHSYNEQFF
TRBJ2-7	few	TRBV7-8	.	TGTGCCAGCAGCAAAACCTACGAGCAGTACTTC	CASSKTYEQYF
TRBJ1-4	.	TRBV28	.	TGTGCCAGCAGTTTAGGCTACGGGGGGGTAGAAGAAAAACTGTTTTTT	CASSLGYGGVEEKLFF
TRBJ2-3	.	TRBV19	TRBD2	TGTGCCAGCCGAAGCGGGACTAGCGGATCAGATACGCAGTATTTT	CASRSGTSGSDTQYF
TRBJ2-2	few	TRBV7-8	TRBD2	TGTGCCAGCAGCTTAGATCGCCCCAGCGGGAGTAATACCGGGGAGCTGTTTTTT	CASSLDRPSGSNTGELFF
TRBJ2-7	many	TRBV7-6	TRBD2	TGTGCCAGCAGTTTAGAACTAGCGGGGTCTTACGAGCAGTACTTC	CASSLELAGSYEQYF
TRBJ2-3	.	TRBV7-6	TRBD2	TGTGCCAGCAGTTCCCCGGGACTAGCGGGTCTCAGCACAGATACGCAGTATTTT	CASSSPGLAGLSTDTQYF
TRBJ1-6	.	TRBV20-1	.	TGCAGTGCTAGTAACAGGGATAATTCACCCCTCCACTTT	CSASNRDNSPLHF
TRBJ2-1	few	TRBV6-6	TRBD2	TGTGCCAGCAGTCCACTAGCGGGAGGTCCAAATGAGCAGTTCTTC	CASSPLAGGPNEQFF
TRBJ2-1	many	TRBV7-3	.	TGTGCCAGCAGCCCCCTCCCCAGGGATGAGCAGTTCTTC	CASSPLPRDEQFF
TRBJ1-5	.	TRBV27	.	TGTGCCAGCAGTTTAAGGGGAAAAGCCAATCAGCCCCAGCATTTT	CASSLRGKANQPQHF
TRBJ2-1	few	TRBV15	.	TGTGCCACCACCCTAGGCAGCGACGCCTACAATGAGCAGTTCTTC	CATTLGSDAYNEQFF
TRBJ2-1	few	TRBV27	TRBD2	TGTGCCAGCAGTGCGACTAGCGGGGATCCCTCCTACAATGAGCAGTTCTTC	CASSATSGDPSYNEQFF
TRBJ2-7	few	TRBV7-8	TRBD2	TGTGCCAGCAGCTTCGGACTAGATACCTACGAGCAGTACTTC	CASSFGLDTYEQYF
TRBJ1-3	once	TRBV28	.	TGTGCCAGCAGTTTACCTCCTACAGGGTATTCTGGAAACACCATATATTTT	CASSLPPTGYSGNTIYF
TRBJ1-2	once	TRBV28	TRBD1	TGTGCCAGCAGTTTATACAGGGGCACCCGCGCTTGGTATGGCTACACCTTC	CASSLYRGTRAWYGYTF
TRBJ1-5	.	TRBV7-6	.	TGTGCCAGCAGCTTAGCTACGGGGCAGCCCCAGCATTTT	CASSLATGQPQHF
TRBJ2-5	.	TRBV7-8	.	TGTGCCAGCAGCTTAGGTTGGCAGGGTGAGAACCAAGAGACCCAGTACTTC	CASSLGWQGENQETQYF
TRBJ1-2	.	TRBV12-5	.	TGTGCTAGTGGTTTAGGTCGGGGCCACTATGGCTACACCTTC	CASGLGRGHYGYTF
TRBJ2-7	.	TRBV6-5	TRBD2	TGTGCCAGCAGCCTAAAGGCGGGGGGGCTAGAGCAGTACTTC	CASSLKAGGLEQYF
TRBJ2-7	few	TRBV6-1	TRBD2	TGTGCCAGCAGTGAGATAACTAGCGGAAATTACGAGCAGTACTTC	CASSEITSGNYEQYF
TRBJ2-7	.	TRBV20-1	TRBD1	TGCAGTGCCGACACAGGGGGCTCCTACGAGCAGTACTTC	CSADTGGSYEQYF
TRBJ2-1	.	TRBV7-2	TRBD1	TGTGCCAGCAGCTTAGCATCGGGACAGGGCAATGAGCAGTTCTTC	CASSLASGQGNEQFF